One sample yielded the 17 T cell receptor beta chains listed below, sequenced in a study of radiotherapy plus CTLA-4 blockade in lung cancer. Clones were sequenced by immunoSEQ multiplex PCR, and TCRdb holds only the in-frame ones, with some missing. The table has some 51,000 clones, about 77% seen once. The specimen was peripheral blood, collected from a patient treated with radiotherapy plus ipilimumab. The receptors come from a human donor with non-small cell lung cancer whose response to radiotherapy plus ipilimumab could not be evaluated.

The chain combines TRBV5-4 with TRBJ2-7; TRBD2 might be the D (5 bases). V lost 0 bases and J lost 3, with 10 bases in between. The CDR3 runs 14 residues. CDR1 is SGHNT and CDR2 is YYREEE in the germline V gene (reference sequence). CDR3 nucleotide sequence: TGTGCCAGCAGCTTGGGAGGGCAGCTCTACGAGCAGTACTTC. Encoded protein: CASSLGGQLYEQYF. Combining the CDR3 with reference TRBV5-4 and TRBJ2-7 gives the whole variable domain ETGVTQSPTHLIKTRGQQVTLRCSSQSGHNTVSWYQQALGQGPQFIFQYYREEENGRGNFPPRFSGLQFPNYSSELNVNALELDDSALYLCASSLGGQLYEQYFGPGTRLTVT.

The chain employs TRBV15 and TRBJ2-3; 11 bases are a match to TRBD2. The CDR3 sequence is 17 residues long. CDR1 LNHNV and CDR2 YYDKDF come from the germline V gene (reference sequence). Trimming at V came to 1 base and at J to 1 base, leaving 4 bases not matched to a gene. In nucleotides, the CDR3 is TGTGCCACCAGCAGAGGTATGGGACTAGCGGGCACAGATACGCAGTATTTT. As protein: CATSRGMGLAGTDTQYF.

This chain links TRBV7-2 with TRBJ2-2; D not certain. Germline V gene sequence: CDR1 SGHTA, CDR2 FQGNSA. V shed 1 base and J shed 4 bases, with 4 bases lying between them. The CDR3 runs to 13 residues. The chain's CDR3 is CASSLDFTGELFF. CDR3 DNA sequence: TGTGCCAGCAGCTTAGACTTCACCGGGGAGCTGTTTTTT.

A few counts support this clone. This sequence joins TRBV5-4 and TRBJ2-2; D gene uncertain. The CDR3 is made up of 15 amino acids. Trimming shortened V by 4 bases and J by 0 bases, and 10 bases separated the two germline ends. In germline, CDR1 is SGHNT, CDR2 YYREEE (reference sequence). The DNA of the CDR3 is TGTGCCAGCAGCGTAAACTTCGCGAACACCGGGGAGCTGTTTTTT. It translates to CASSVNFANTGELFF. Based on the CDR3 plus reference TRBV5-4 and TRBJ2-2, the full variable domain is ETGVTQSPTHLIKTRGQQVTLRCSSQSGHNTVSWYQQALGQGPQFIFQYYREEENGRGNFPPRFSGLQFPNYSSELNVNALELDDSALYLCASSVNFANTGELFFGEGSRLTVL.

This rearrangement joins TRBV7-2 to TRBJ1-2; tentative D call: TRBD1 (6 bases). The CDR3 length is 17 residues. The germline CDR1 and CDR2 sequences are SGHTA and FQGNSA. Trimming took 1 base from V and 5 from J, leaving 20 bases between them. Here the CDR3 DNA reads TGTGCCAGCAGCTTAGGGATAGGGGAGGGGGGGCAATATGGCTACACCTTC. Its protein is CASSLGIGEGGQYGYTF.

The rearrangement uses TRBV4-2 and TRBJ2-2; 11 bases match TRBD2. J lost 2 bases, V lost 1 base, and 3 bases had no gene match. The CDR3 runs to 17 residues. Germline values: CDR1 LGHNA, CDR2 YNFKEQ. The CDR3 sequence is CASSQAGTSGNTGELFF. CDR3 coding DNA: TGTGCCAGCAGCCAAGCCGGGACTAGCGGCAACACCGGGGAGCTGTTTTTT.

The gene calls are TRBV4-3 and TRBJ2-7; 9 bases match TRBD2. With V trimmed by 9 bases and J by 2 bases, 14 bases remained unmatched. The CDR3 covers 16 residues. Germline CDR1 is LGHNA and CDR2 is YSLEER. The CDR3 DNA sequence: TGCGCCAGGAGACCCTACATAGCGGGGGCCGCCTACGAGCAGTACTTC. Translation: CARRPYIAGAAYEQYF.

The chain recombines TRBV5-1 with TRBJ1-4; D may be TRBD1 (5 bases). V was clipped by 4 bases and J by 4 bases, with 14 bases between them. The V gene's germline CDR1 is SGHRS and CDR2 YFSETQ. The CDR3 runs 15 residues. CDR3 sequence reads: CASSGGTVLNEKLFF. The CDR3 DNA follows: TGCGCCAGCAGCGGGGGGACGGTGCTTAATGAAAAACTGTTTTTT.

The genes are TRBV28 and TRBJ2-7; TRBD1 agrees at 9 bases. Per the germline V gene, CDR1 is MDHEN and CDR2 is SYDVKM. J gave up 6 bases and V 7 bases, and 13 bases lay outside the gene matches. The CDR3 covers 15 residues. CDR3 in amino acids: CASILGGTGRREQYF. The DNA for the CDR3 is TGTGCCAGCATCTTGGGGGGGACAGGGCGCCGCGAGCAGTACTTC.

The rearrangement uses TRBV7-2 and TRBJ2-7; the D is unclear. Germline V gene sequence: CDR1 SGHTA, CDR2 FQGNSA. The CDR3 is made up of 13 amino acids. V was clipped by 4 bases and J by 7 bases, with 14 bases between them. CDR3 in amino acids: CASSSTLRGEQYF. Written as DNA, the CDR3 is TGTGCCAGCAGCTCCACACTACGCGGTGAGCAGTACTTC.

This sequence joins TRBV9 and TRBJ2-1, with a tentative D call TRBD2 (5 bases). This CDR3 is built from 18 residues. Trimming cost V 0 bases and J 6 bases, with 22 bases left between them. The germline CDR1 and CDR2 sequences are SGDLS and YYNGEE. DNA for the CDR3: TGTGCCAGCAGCGTAGCCCCGTCCTTGGGATGGCGGGCCAATGAGCAGTTCTTC. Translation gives CASSVAPSLGWRANEQFF.

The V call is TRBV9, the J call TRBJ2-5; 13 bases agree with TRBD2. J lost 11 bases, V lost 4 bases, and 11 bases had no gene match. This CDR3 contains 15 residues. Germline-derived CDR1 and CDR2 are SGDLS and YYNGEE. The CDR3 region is CASSFGTSGAGEQYF. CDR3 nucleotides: TGTGCCAGCAGCTTCGGGACTAGCGGGGCGGGGGAGCAGTACTTC.

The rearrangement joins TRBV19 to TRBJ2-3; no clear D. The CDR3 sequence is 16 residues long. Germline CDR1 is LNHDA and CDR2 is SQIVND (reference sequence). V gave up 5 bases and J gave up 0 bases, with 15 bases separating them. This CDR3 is CASSRTSASSTDTQYF. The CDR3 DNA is TGTGCCAGTAGTCGCACGAGCGCGTCTAGCACAGATACGCAGTATTTT. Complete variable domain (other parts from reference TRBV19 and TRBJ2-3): DGGITQSPKYLFRKEGQNVTLSCEQNLNHDAMYWYRQDPGQGLRLIYYSQIVNDFQKGDIAEGYSVSREKKESFPLTVTSAQKNPTAFYLCASSRTSASSTDTQYFGPGTRLTVL.

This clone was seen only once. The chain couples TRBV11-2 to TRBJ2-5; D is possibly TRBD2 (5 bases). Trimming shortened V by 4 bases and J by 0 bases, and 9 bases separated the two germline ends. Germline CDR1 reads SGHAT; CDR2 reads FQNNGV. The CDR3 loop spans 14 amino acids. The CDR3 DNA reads TGTGCCAGCAGCTCTAACGGGAACCAAGAGACCCAGTACTTC. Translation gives CASSSNGNQETQYF.

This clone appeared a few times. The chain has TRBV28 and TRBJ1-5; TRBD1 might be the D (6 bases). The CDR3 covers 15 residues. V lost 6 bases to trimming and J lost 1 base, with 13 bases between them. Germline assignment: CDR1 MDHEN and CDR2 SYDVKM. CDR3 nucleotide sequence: TGTGCCAGCAGCTCCGGACAGTGGAGCAATCAGCCCCAGCATTTT. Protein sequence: CASSSGQWSNQPQHF.

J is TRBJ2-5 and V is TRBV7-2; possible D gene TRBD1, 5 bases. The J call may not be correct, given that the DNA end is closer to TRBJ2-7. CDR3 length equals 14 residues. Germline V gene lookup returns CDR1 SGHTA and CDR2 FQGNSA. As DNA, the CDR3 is TGTGCCAGCAGCTTAAGGGGCTTCTCCTACGAGCAGTACTTC. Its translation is CASSLRGFSYEQYF.

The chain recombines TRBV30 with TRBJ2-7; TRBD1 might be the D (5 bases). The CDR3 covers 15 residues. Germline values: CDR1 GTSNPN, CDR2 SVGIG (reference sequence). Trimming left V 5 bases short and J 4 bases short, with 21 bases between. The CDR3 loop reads CAWSPIGHLNYEQYF. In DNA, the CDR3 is TGTGCCTGGTCGCCGATAGGACACCTCAATTACGAGCAGTACTTC.